The T cell receptor (beta chain) described here comes from a study of early T cells in non-severe SARS-CoV-2 infection. Study as a whole: Sequenced material consisted of bulk RNA (from unsorted whole blood), and chains were unpaired. The study's findings and limits: VDJdb-based annotation leaned toward anti-spike CD8 responses and missed private and CD4 specificities.

V lost 7 bases to trimming and J lost 3 bases; unmatched junction nucleotides: 6. Germline CDR1 is KGHDR and CDR2 is SFDVKD. This CDR3 has 15 residues. A note on this clonotype: The antigen is unknown.

Attachment of unique molecular identifiers to individual cDNA molecules was performed. Via MiXCR, TCRdb re-called the 5' RACE reads, giving one row per CDR3 protein. The table has tens of thousands of distinct CDR3 sequences, roughly 4.5% seen once. The sample consisted of whole blood, taken at baseline. This TCR came from an adult who was a healthcare worker with PCR-confirmed SARS-CoV-2 infection or an uninfected control (not recorded which). V and J are TRBV24-1 and TRBJ1-5; TRBD1 aligns across 9 bases. DNA for the CDR3: TGTGCCACCAGGGCCGGGACAGGGTCCAATCAGCCCCAGCATTTT. Translating it yields CATRAGTGSNQPQHF.